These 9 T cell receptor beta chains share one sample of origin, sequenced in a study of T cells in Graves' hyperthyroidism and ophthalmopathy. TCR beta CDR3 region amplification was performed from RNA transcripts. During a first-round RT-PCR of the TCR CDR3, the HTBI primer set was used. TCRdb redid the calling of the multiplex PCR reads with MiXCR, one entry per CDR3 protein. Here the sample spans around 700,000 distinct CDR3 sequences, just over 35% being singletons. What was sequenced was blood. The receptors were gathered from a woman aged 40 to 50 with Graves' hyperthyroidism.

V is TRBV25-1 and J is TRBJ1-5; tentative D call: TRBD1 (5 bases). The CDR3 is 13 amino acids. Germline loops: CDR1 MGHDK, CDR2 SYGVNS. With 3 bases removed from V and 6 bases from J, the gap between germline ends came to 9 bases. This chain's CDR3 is CASSDQGGQPQHF. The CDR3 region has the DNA TGTGCCAGCAGTGATCAGGGAGGTCAGCCCCAGCATTTT.

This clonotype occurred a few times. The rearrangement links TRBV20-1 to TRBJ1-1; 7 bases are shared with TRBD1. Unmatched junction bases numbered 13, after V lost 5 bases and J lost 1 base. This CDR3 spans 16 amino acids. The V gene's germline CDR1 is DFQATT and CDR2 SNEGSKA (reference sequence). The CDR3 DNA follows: TGCAGTGCTCGCGGGGGGGGAACAGGGGCGAACACTGAAGCTTTCTTT. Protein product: CSARGGGTGANTEAFF.

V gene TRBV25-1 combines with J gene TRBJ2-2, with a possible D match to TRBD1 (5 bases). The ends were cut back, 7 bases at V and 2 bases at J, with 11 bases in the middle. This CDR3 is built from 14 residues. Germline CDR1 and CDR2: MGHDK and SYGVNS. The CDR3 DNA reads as TGTGCCAGCAAAGGGGAATTCAACACCGGGGAGCTGTTTTTT. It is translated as CASKGEFNTGELFF.

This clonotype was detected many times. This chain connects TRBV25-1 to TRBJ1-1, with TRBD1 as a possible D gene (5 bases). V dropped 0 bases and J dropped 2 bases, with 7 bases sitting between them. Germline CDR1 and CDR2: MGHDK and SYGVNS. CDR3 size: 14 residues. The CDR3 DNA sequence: TGTGCCAGCAGTGAATATGGGGGTAACACTGAAGCTTTCTTT. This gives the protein CASSEYGGNTEAFF.

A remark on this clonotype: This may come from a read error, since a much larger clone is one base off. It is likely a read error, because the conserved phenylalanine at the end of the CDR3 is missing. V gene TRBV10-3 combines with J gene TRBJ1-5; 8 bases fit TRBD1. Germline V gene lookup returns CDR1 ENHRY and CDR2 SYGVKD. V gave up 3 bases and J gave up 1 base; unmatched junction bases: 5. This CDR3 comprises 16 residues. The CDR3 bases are TGTGCCATCAGTGAAACAGGGGGAAGCAGCAATCAGCCCCAGCATCTT. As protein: CAISETGGSSNQPQHL.

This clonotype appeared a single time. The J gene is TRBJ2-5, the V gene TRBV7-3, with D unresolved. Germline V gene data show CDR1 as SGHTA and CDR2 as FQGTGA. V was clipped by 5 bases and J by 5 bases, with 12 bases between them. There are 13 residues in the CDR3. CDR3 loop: CASSPKVRETQYF. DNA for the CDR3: TGTGCCAGCAGCCCGAAGGTGCGGGAGACCCAGTACTTC.

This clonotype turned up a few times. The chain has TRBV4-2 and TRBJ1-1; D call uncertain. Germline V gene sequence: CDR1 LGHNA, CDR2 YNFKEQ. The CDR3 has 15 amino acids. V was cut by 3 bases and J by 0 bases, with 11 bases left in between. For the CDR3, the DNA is TGTGCCAGCAGCCAGGTCGACACCATGAACACTGAAGCTTTCTTT. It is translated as CASSQVDTMNTEAFF.

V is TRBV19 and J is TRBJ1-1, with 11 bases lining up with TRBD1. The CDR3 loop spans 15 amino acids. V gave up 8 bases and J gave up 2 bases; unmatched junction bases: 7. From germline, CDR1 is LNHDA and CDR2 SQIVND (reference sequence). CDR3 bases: TGTGCCAGTGGCGGACAGGGGGCGGGAAACACTGAAGCTTTCTTT. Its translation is CASGGQGAGNTEAFF.

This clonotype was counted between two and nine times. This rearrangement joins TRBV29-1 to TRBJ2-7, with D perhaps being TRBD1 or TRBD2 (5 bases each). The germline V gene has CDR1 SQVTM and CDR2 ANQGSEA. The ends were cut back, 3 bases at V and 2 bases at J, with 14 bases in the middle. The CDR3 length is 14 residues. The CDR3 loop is CSVEPRDGTYEQYF. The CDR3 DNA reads TGCAGCGTTGAGCCTCGGGACGGAACCTACGAGCAGTACTTC.